The 14 T cell receptor beta chains reported below all come from one sample, sequenced in a study of cytomegalovirus exposure and HLA in healthy donors. It was with 60 Vbeta and 13 Jbeta primers that the PCR ran. Only in-frame clones appear in the TCRdb table, and some are missing; sequencing was by immunoSEQ multiplex PCR. The sample consists of 160,000 or so clones, 60% to 80% of them appearing once. The sequencing input was PBMCs. These receptors originate from a man in his forties in good health and CMV-seropositive.

This clone was seen just once. This chain joins TRBV30 and TRBJ1-1; 7 bases are a match to TRBD1. Germline assignment: CDR1 GTSNPN and CDR2 SVGIG (reference sequence). There are 15 residues in the CDR3. Trimming at V came to 3 bases and at J to 0 bases, leaving 7 bases not matched to a gene. The CDR3 DNA is TGTGCCTGGAGCGACAGGGAGAAAATGAACACTGAAGCTTTCTTT. Its translation is CAWSDREKMNTEAFF.

This clone has only one observation. This chain connects TRBV4-2 to TRBJ1-4; 7 bases match TRBD1. The ends lost 0 bases at V and 6 bases at J; junction bases unmatched: 7. The germline gives CDR1 LGHNA, CDR2 YNFKEQ. This CDR3 has 16 residues. Here the CDR3 reads CASSQDQDRWDEKLFF. For the CDR3, the DNA is TGTGCCAGCAGCCAAGATCAGGACAGGTGGGATGAAAAACTGTTTTTT.

A word on this clone: At one boundary the junction diverges from the germline segment, which might be a read error. The genes are TRBV5-1 and TRBJ2-6; 8 bases line up with TRBD2. The CDR3 loop spans 16 amino acids. The germline CDR1 and CDR2 sequences are SGHRS and YFSETQ. The CDR3 DNA is TGCGCCAGCAGCTTTGCGGGAGGATCTGGGGCCAACGGCCTGACTTTC. Its translation: CASSFAGGSGANGLTF.

A few counts support this clone. Other DNA sequences in this sample translate to the same CDR3. V gene TRBV6-5 combines with J gene TRBJ2-7, with a weak D call TRBD2 (6 bases). Germline values: CDR1 MNHEY, CDR2 SVGAGI. The CDR3 consists of 15 residues. V lost 0 bases to trimming and J lost 4 bases, with 13 bases between them. The CDR3 is CASSYSGLGVYEQYF. CDR3 coding DNA: TGTGCCAGCAGTTACTCGGGACTCGGAGTATACGAGCAGTACTTC.

V usage is TRBV9 and J usage is TRBJ1-2; D unresolved. The CDR3 has 14 amino acids. Germline CDR1 SGDLS, CDR2 YYNGEE. V shed 0 bases and J shed 7 bases, with 13 bases lying between them. CDR3 nucleotides: TGTGCCAGCAGCGTAGAAAATTCGGTCGGTGGCTACACCTTC. Protein: CASSVENSVGGYTF.

This clone occurred once. The CDR3 loop is CAWSPRDRGEQYF. The CDR3 DNA sequence: TGTGCCTGGAGTCCCCGGGACAGGGGCGAGCAGTACTTC. The chain carries TRBV30 and TRBJ2-7, with TRBD1 matching over 10 bases. The CDR3 length is 13 residues. The germline V gene encodes CDR1 GTSNPN and CDR2 SVGIG (reference sequence). V was clipped by 2 bases and J by 6 bases; unmatched bases: 4.

The genes are TRBV5-4 and TRBJ2-2; 14 positions agree with TRBD2. This CDR3 has 16 residues. Trimming took 4 bases from V and 3 from J; bases not matched to a gene: 2. The germline V gene encodes CDR1 SGHNT and CDR2 YYREEE (reference sequence). CDR3 sequence reads: CASSGTSGSDTGELFF. In DNA form, the CDR3 reads TGTGCCAGCAGCGGGACTAGCGGGAGCGACACCGGGGAGCTGTTTTTT. Using reference TRBV5-4 and TRBJ2-2 for the parts outside the CDR3, the full variable domain is ETGVTQSPTHLIKTRGQQVTLRCSSQSGHNTVSWYQQALGQGPQFIFQYYREEENGRGNFPPRFSGLQFPNYSSELNVNALELDDSALYLCASSGTSGSDTGELFFGEGSRLTVL.

The J gene is TRBJ1-1, the V gene TRBV4-1, with D possibly matching TRBD1 (6 bases). V lost 4 bases and J lost 6, with 18 bases in between. Per germline, CDR1 MGHRA and CDR2 YSYEKL. The CDR3 extends over 15 amino acids. CDR3 protein: CASSPWGQVGAEAFF. CDR3 coding DNA: TGCGCCAGCAGCCCCTGGGGGCAGGTGGGGGCTGAAGCTTTCTTT.

The CDR3 region is CASSLGGTGRYEQYF. Here the CDR3 DNA reads TGTGCCAGCAGCTTAGGAGGGACAGGTCGCTACGAGCAGTACTTC. The chain employs TRBV7-2 and TRBJ2-7; 8 nucleotides align to TRBD1. The ends lost 1 base at V and 3 bases at J; junction bases unmatched: 5. CDR1 is SGHTA, CDR2 FQGNSA, per germline. The CDR3 is 15 residues long. Full variable domain (missing parts from reference TRBV7-2 and TRBJ2-7): GAGVSQSPSNKVTEKGKDVELRCDPISGHTALYWYRQSLGQGLEFLIYFQGNSAPDKSGLPSDRFSAERTGGSVSTLTIQRTQQEDSAVYLCASSLGGTGRYEQYFGPGTRLTVT.

The V gene is TRBV27, the J gene TRBJ2-5, with D uncertain. The end of the DNA fits TRBJ2-7 better, so the J call may be wrong. The length of the CDR3 is 14 residues. In germline, CDR1 is MNHEY, CDR2 SMNVEV (reference sequence). The CDR3 region has the DNA TGTGCCAGCAGTCCCCTGTCAAGCTCCTACGAGCAGTACTTC. Amino acid sequence: CASSPLSSSYEQYF.

In the case of this clone: A junction boundary mismatches the germline segment, possibly from a read error. The chain links TRBV15 to TRBJ2-4; 8 nucleotides agree with TRBD2. Per germline, CDR1 LNHNV and CDR2 YYDKDF (reference sequence). The CDR3 sequence is 16 residues long. In DNA, the CDR3 is TGTGCCACCAGCAGGGCCGGGGGGGTTGTGAAGAACAGTCAGTACTTC. It specifies CATSRAGGVVKNSQYF.

The rearrangement joins TRBV28 to TRBJ2-5; 9 bases agree with TRBD1. The CDR3 sequence is 14 residues long. V was clipped by 7 bases and J by 5 bases; unmatched bases: 8. Germline CDR1 MDHEN, CDR2 SYDVKM. In DNA, the CDR3 is TGTGCCAGCATAGGGGACAGGGTCGACGAGACCCAGTACTTC. Translation: CASIGDRVDETQYF.

This clone was seen only a few times. The J gene is TRBJ1-5, the V gene TRBV9, with D tentatively TRBD1 (5 bases). V lost 3 bases, J lost 0 bases, and 16 bases lay in between. The CDR3 consists of 17 residues. Germline lookup yields CDR1 SGDLS and CDR2 YYNGEE. CDR3 DNA: TGTGCCAGCAGCGCGGGGGTATCGAGTCATAGCAATCAGCCCCAGCATTTT. Translation gives CASSAGVSSHSNQPQHF.

The rearrangement links TRBV5-1 to TRBJ2-7; 9 bases fit TRBD2. The CDR3 runs to 14 residues. Per germline, CDR1 SGHRS and CDR2 YFSETQ. Trimming cost V 5 bases and J 0 bases; bases outside gene matches: 3. CDR3 DNA sequence: TGCGCCAGCAGTCCTAGCGGGAACTCCTACGAGCAGTACTTC. This encodes CASSPSGNSYEQYF.